This T cell receptor (beta chain) was profiled in a study of T cells in Graves' hyperthyroidism and ophthalmopathy. The CDR3 loop spans 14 amino acids. Germline V gene lookup returns CDR1 SNHLY and CDR2 FYNNEI. V lost 3 bases, J lost 1 base, and 8 bases lay in between. Using RNA transcripts as the source, TCR beta CDR3 regions were amplified. The HTBI primer set drove a first-round RT-PCR of the TCR CDR3. MiXCR, applied by TCRdb to the multiplex PCR reads, yields one record per CDR3 protein. This sample has under 250,000 distinct CDR3 sequences, with roughly 17% found just once. The TCR comes from a woman in her fifties or sixties with Graves' hyperthyroidism. The sample comprised blood. The V call is TRBV2, the J call TRBJ2-3; D gene ambiguous. This chain's CDR3 is CASSDSRGTDTQYF. Here the CDR3 DNA reads TGTGCCAGCAGTGACTCTAGGGGCACAGATACGCAGTATTTT.